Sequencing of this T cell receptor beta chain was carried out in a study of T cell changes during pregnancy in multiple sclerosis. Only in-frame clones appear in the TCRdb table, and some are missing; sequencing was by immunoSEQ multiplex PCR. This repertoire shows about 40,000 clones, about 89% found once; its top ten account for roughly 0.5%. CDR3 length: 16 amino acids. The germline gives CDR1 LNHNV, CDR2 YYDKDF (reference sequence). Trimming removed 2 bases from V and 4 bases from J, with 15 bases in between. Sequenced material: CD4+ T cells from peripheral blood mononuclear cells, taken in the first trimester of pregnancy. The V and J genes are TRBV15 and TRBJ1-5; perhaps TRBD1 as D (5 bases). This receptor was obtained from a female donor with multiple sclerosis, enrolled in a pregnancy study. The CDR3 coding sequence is TGTGCCACCAGCAGACGCGGCCGGGGGGTTAATCAGCCCCAGCATTTT. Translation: CATSRRGRGVNQPQHF.